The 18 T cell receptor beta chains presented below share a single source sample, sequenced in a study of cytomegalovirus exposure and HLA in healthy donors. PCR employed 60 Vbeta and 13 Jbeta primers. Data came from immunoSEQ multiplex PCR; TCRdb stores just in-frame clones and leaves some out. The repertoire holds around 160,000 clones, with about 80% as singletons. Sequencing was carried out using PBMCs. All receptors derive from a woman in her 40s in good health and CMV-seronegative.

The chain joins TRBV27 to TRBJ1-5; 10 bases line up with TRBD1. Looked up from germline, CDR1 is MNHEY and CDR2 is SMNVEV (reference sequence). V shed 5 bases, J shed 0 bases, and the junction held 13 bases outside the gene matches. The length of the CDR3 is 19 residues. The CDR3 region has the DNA TGTGCCAGCAGTCCCCGGGGACAGGGGATACCCTATAGCAATCAGCCCCAGCATTTT. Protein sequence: CASSPRGQGIPYSNQPQHF.

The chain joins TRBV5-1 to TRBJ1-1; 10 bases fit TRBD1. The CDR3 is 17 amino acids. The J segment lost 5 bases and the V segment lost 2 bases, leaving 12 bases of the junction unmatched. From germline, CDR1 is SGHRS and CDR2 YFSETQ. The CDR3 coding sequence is TGCGCCAGCAGCTTACGTGCGACAGGGGGCGGAGGTACTGAAGCTTTCTTT. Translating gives CASSLRATGGGGTEAFF.

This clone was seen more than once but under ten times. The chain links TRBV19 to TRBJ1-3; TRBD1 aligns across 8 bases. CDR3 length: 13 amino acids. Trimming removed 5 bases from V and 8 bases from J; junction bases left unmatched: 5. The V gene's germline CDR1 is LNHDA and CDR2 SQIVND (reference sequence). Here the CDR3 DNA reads TGTGCCAGTAGTGCGGACAGGGCCGACACCATATATTTT. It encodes CASSADRADTIYF.

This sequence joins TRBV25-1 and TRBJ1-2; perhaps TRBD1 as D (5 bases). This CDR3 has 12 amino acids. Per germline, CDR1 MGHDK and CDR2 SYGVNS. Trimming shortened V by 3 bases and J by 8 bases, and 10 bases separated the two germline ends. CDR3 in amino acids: CASSDPRGGYTF. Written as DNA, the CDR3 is TGTGCCAGCAGTGATCCCCGGGGGGGCTACACCTTC.

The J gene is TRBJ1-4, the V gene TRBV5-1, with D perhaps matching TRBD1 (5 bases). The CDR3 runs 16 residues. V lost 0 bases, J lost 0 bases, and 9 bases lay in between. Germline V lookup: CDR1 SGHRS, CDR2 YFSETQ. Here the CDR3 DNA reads TGCGCCAGCAGCTTGGCCGGGGACTCAACTAATGAAAAACTGTTTTTT. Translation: CASSLAGDSTNEKLFF.

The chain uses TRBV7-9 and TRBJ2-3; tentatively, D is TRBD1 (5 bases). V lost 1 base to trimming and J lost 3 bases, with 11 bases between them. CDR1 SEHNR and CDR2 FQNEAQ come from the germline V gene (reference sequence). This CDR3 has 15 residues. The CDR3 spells CASSLGAGKTDTQYF. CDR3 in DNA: TGTGCCAGCAGCTTAGGGGCAGGGAAAACAGATACGCAGTATTTT.

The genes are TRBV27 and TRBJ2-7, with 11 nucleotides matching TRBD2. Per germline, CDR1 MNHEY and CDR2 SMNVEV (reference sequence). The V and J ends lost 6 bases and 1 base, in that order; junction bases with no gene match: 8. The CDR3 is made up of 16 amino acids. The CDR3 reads CASRIAGTSGSYEQYF. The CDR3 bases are TGTGCCAGCAGGATAGCCGGGACTAGCGGTTCCTACGAGCAGTACTTC.

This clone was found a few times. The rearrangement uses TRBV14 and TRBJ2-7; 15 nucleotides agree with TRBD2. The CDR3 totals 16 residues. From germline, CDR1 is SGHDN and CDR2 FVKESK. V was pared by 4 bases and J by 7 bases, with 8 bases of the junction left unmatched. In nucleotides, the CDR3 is TGTGCCAGCAGCCGACAAACTGGACTAGCGGGAGGGGAGCAGTACTTC. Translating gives CASSRQTGLAGGEQYF.

DNA of the CDR3: TGTGCCAGCAGTGACAGGGGAGCCTACGAGCAGTACTTC. Its translation is CASSDRGAYEQYF. This chain joins TRBV6-1 and TRBJ2-7, with TRBD1 as a possible D gene (6 bases). Germline CDR1 MNHNS, CDR2 SASEGT. Trimming stripped 3 bases from V and 2 bases from J, with 8 bases between. This CDR3 is 13 amino acids long.

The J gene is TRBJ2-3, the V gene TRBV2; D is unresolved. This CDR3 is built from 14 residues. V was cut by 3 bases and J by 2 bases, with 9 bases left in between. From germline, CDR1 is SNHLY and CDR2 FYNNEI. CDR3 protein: CASSDGVDTDTQYF. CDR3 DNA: TGTGCCAGCAGTGACGGTGTTGACACAGATACGCAGTATTTT.

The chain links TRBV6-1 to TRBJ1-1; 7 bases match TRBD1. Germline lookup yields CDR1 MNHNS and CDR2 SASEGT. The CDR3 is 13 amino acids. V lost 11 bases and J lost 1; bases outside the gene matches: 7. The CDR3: CASWDRRNTEAFF. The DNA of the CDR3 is TGTGCCTCCTGGGACAGAAGGAACACTGAAGCTTTCTTT.

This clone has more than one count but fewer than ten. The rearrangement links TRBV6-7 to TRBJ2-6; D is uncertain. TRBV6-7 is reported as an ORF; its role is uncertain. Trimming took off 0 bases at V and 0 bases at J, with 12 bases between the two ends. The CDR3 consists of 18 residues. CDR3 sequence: CASSYSIEVHSGANVLTF. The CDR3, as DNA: TGTGCCAGCAGTTACTCAATCGAGGTCCACTCTGGGGCCAACGTCCTGACTTTC.

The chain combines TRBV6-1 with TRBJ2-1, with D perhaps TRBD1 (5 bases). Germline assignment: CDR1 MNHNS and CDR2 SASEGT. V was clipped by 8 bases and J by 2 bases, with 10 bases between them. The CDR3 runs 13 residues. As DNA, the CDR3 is TGTGCCAGCTGGAAAGGGGCCTACAATGAGCAGTTCTTC. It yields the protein CASWKGAYNEQFF.

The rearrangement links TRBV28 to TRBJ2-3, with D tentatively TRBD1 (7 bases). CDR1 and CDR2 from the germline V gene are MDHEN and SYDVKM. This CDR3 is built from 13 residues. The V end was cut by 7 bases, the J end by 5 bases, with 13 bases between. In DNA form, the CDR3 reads TGTGCCAGCACCGGAGGGGGCAGAGATACGCAGTATTTT. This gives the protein CASTGGGRDTQYF.

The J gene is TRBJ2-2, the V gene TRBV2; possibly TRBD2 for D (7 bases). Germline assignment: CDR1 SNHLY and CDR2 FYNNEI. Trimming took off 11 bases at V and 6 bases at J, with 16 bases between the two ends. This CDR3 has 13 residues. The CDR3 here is CASAVGGPGELFF. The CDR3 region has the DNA TGTGCCTCTGCGGTGGGGGGGCCCGGGGAGCTGTTTTTT. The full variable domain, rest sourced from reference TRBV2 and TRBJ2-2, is EPEVTQTPSHQVTQMGQEVILRCVPISNHLYFYWYRQILGQKVEFLVSFYNNEISEKSEIFDDQFSVERPDGSNFTLKIRSTKLEDSAMYFCASAVGGPGELFFGEGSRLTVL.

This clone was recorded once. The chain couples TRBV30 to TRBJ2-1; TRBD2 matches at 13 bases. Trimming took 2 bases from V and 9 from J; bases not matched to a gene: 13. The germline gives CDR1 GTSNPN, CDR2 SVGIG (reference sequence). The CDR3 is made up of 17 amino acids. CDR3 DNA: TGTGCCTGGAGTCCGACCAGAACTAGCGGGAGGGCCGGTGAGCAGTTCTTC. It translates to CAWSPTRTSGRAGEQFF.

This CDR3 is CASSLVSGSPYEQYF. The DNA for the CDR3 is TGTGCCAGCAGCTTAGTCTCCGGGAGTCCCTACGAGCAGTACTTC. The chain has TRBV7-8 and TRBJ2-7, with a tentative D call TRBD2 (6 bases). With 1 base removed from V and 2 bases from J, the gap between germline ends came to 12 bases. Germline V CDR1 and CDR2: SGHVS, FQNEAQ. This CDR3 has 15 residues. Together with reference TRBV7-8 and TRBJ2-7, the CDR3 gives the full variable domain: GAGVSQSPRYKVAKRGQDVALRCDPISGHVSLFWYQQALGQGPEFLTYFQNEAQLDKSGLPSDRFFAERPEGSVSTLKIQRTQQEDSAVYLCASSLVSGSPYEQYFGPGTRLTVT.

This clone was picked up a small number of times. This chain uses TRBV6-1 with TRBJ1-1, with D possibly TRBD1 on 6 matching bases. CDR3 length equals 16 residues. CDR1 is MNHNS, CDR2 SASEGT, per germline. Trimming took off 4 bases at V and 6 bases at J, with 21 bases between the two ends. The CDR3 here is CASSVTGNPGGPEAFF. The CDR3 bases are TGTGCCAGCAGTGTTACAGGGAACCCGGGTGGTCCTGAAGCTTTCTTT.